The rows below give T cell receptor beta chains drawn from one sample of a study of blood T cell repertoires in COVID-19. Produced via immunoSEQ multiplex PCR; TCRdb's table is partial and in-frame only. The sample records roughly 100,000 clones, around 90% being singletons. Sequenced: peripheral blood. The receptors were gathered from a woman aged 45-60 years with COVID-19, enrolled during active disease. CDR3s include the opening cysteine and the closing phenylalanine or tryptophan. The D gene is left open where the match is weak. Clone size is stated in some rows and not others, as once, few, many or a class when expanded.

cdr3_aa,cdr3_nt,v_call,d_call,j_call,clone_size
CASNELVTYEQYF,TGTGCCAGCAACGAACTAGTAACCTACGAGCAGTACTTC,TRBV7-2,NA,TRBJ2-7,NA
CASSDRGMDTIYF,TGTGCCAGCAGTGACAGGGGGATGGACACCATATATTTT,TRBV5-6,TRBD1,TRBJ1-3,NA
CASSIIAPKTGVYEQYF,TGTGCCAGTAGTATTATCGCCCCCAAGACTGGAGTCTACGAGCAGTACTTC,TRBV19,NA,TRBJ2-7,NA
CASRLAGSTDTQYF,TGCGCCAGCAGACTAGCGGGGAGCACAGATACGCAGTATTTT,TRBV5-1,TRBD2,TRBJ2-3,NA
CASRLGGSSVVYGYTF,TGTGCAAGTCGCTTGGGAGGATCCTCCGTCGTCTATGGCTACACCTTC,TRBV12-2,NA,TRBJ1-2,NA
CASSPRWSEQFF,TGTGCCAGCAGCCCTAGATGGAGTGAGCAGTTCTTC,TRBV14,NA,TRBJ2-1,NA
CASRRTEVGYNEQFF,TGTGCCAGCAGACGGACTGAGGTTGGCTACAATGAGCAGTTCTTC,TRBV7-9,NA,TRBJ2-1,NA
CASSVESRGLVNEKLFF,TGTGCCAGCAGCGTAGAGAGTAGGGGGCTTGTTAATGAAAAACTGTTTTTT,TRBV9,TRBD1,TRBJ1-4,NA
CASSQRGYNEQFF,TGTGCCAGCAGCCAGAGGGGGTACAATGAGCAGTTCTTC,TRBV14,NA,TRBJ2-1,NA
CASSLAETGVGNTIYF,TGTGCCAGCAGCTTAGCCGAAACAGGGGTCGGAAACACCATATATTTT,TRBV11-2,TRBD1,TRBJ1-3,NA
CASSLDPDRDSYTF,TGTGCCAGCAGCTTAGACCCGGACAGGGATAGCTACACCTTC,TRBV11-3,TRBD1,TRBJ1-2,NA
CASSTQGQGIYEQYF,TGTGCCAGCAGTACCCAGGGACAGGGGATCTACGAGCAGTACTTC,TRBV2,TRBD1,TRBJ2-7,NA
CASSIQGLAGSYEQYF,TGTGCCAGTAGTATTCAAGGACTAGCGGGATCCTACGAGCAGTACTTC,TRBV19,TRBD2,TRBJ2-7,NA
CASRGNYGYTF,TGTGCTAGTCGCGGTAACTATGGCTACACCTTC,TRBV12-5,NA,TRBJ1-2,NA
CASSLLDRGSEAFF,TGTGCCAGCAGCTTGCTGGACAGGGGTTCTGAAGCTTTCTTT,TRBV5-6,TRBD1,TRBJ1-1,NA
CASTGLAGVSGANVLTF,TGTGCCAGCACCGGACTAGCGGGAGTCTCTGGGGCCAACGTCCTGACTTTC,TRBV2,TRBD2,TRBJ2-6,NA
CASSYGLAGQTQYF,TGTGCCAGCAGTTATGGTCTAGCCGGGCAGACCCAGTACTTC,TRBV6-6,NA,TRBJ2-5,NA
CAISGQGAAYEQYF,TGTGCCATCAGTGGACAGGGAGCGGCCTACGAGCAGTACTTC,TRBV10-3,TRBD1,TRBJ2-7,NA
CASRLTGGTYEQYF,TGTGCCAGCAGGTTGACCGGAGGCACCTACGAGCAGTACTTC,TRBV2,NA,TRBJ2-7,NA
CASSNHGQNKNTGELFF,TGTGCCAGCAGCAACCATGGACAGAACAAGAACACCGGGGAGCTGTTTTTT,TRBV11-2,NA,TRBJ2-2,NA
CASRVTEDNEQFF,TGTGCCAGCAGGGTCACCGAGGACAATGAGCAGTTCTTC,TRBV2,NA,TRBJ2-1,NA
CASSEFQGNTGELFF,TGTGCCAGCAGTGAATTTCAGGGTAATACCGGGGAGCTGTTTTTT,TRBV2,NA,TRBJ2-2,NA
CAIRLTLAGGTYEQYF,TGTGCCATCCGCCTTACCCTAGCGGGGGGAACCTACGAGCAGTACTTC,TRBV27,TRBD2,TRBJ2-7,once
CASSLLSAQWSGYTF,TGTGCCAGCAGCTTACTCTCGGCCCAATGGAGTGGCTACACCTTC,TRBV7-2,NA,TRBJ1-2,NA
CASSIHSGGQFF,TGTGCCAGTAGTATACATTCAGGTGGGCAGTTCTTC,TRBV19,NA,TRBJ2-1,NA
CASSQETGLYSGNTIYF,TGTGCCAGCAGCCAAGAGACAGGTTTATACTCTGGAAACACCATATATTTT,TRBV3-1/TRBV3-2,NA,TRBJ1-3,once
CASSQYYSDTQYF,TGTGCCAGCAGCCAATATTATTCAGATACGCAGTATTTT,TRBV14,NA,TRBJ2-3,once
CASSPARGVPGELFF,TGTGCCAGCAGCCCAGCTCGCGGGGTGCCCGGGGAGCTGTTTTTT,TRBV7-9,NA,TRBJ2-2,NA
CSVTGTPRYNEQFF,TGCAGCGTTACCGGGACTCCCAGATACAATGAGCAGTTCTTC,TRBV29-1,NA,TRBJ2-1,NA
CASSEWEGGGYTF,TGTGCCAGCAGTGAATGGGAAGGGGGTGGCTACACCTTC,TRBV25-1,NA,TRBJ1-2,NA
CASSLRTLEEQFF,TGCGCCAGCAGCTTGCGGACTCTAGAGGAGCAGTTCTTC,TRBV5-1,NA,TRBJ2-1,NA
CAITTGSYEQYF,TGTGCCATCACGACAGGGTCCTACGAGCAGTACTTC,TRBV2,TRBD1,TRBJ2-7,NA
CASSEGSRRAGYGYTF,TGTGCCAGCAGTGAAGGGAGCAGGAGGGCAGGCTATGGCTACACCTTC,TRBV2,NA,TRBJ1-2,NA
CASRLTSGYEQYF,TGTGCCAGCAGACTGACTAGCGGCTACGAGCAGTACTTC,TRBV6-5,TRBD2,TRBJ2-7,NA
CASSYTSGGASYEQYF,TGTGCCAGCAGTTACACTAGCGGGGGGGCCTCCTACGAGCAGTACTTC,TRBV6-2/TRBV6-3,TRBD2,TRBJ2-7,NA
CASSYSEYNSPLHF,TGTGCCAGCAGTTATTCCGAGTATAATTCACCCCTCCACTTT,TRBV6-6,NA,TRBJ1-6,few
CASRLLTSATGELFF,TGTGCCAGCAGGCTACTTACTAGTGCCACCGGGGAGCTGTTTTTT,TRBV2,NA,TRBJ2-2,NA
CASSLGRGKLHTEAFF,TGTGCCAGCAGCTTAGGCCGGGGAAAATTGCATACTGAAGCTTTCTTT,TRBV11-2,NA,TRBJ1-1,NA
CASSLVLGRQETQYF,TGTGCCAGTAGTCTCGTCCTTGGCCGCCAAGAGACCCAGTACTTC,TRBV19,NA,TRBJ2-5,once
CASSQDIHTGELFF,TGTGCCAGCAGCCAAGACATCCACACCGGGGAGCTGTTTTTT,TRBV14,NA,TRBJ2-2,once
CASSYSDNNSPLHF,TGTGCCAGCAGTTACTCGGACAATAATTCACCCCTCCACTTT,TRBV6-5,NA,TRBJ1-6,once
CASSSPTENTEAFF,TGTGCCAGCAGTTCACCGACAGAGAACACTGAAGCTTTCTTT,TRBV6-5,NA,TRBJ1-1,few
CASSISLDRVNYGYTF,TGTGCCAGTAGTATAAGCCTAGACAGGGTCAACTATGGCTACACCTTC,TRBV19,TRBD1,TRBJ1-2,NA
CASSPGSDYGYTF,TGTGCCAGCTCACCAGGAAGCGACTATGGCTACACCTTC,TRBV18,NA,TRBJ1-2,NA
CASSPRQGLDTEAFF,TGTGCCAGCAGCCCACGCCAGGGGCTAGACACTGAAGCTTTCTTT,TRBV9,NA,TRBJ1-1,NA
CASSSRGQGASTQYF,TGTGCCAGCAGTTCGAGGGGACAGGGGGCGAGTACGCAGTATTTT,TRBV28,TRBD1,TRBJ2-3,NA
CASSEQGNDGTDTQYF,TGTGCCAGCAGTGAGCAGGGAAATGACGGCACAGATACGCAGTATTTT,TRBV6-1,NA,TRBJ2-3,NA
CASSLDRGTEAFF,TGTGCCAGCAGCTTGGACAGGGGCACTGAAGCTTTCTTT,TRBV5-4,TRBD1,TRBJ1-1,NA
CASSLVYREYGYTF,TGTGCCAGCAGCTTAGTATACAGGGAGTATGGCTACACCTTC,TRBV7-2,NA,TRBJ1-2,once
CASSSWASNYNEQFF,TGTGCCAGTAGTTCCTGGGCCTCCAACTACAATGAGCAGTTCTTC,TRBV19,NA,TRBJ2-1,NA
CASSQAPTGGESPLHF,TGTGCCAGCAGCCAAGCCCCGACAGGGGGGGAATCACCCCTCCACTTT,TRBV7-2,TRBD1,TRBJ1-6,once
CASSQRSSITEAFF,TGTGCCAGCAGTCAGCGAAGCTCCATCACTGAAGCTTTCTTT,TRBV28,NA,TRBJ1-1,NA
CASSIDLPRGNYGYTF,TGTGCCAGTAGTATAGATCTTCCCAGGGGCAACTATGGCTACACCTTC,TRBV19,NA,TRBJ1-2,NA